This TCR beta chain appears in the sequencing data of a study of T-cell reconstitution after alpha-beta-depleted transplantation in children. The CDR3 length is 13 residues. The ends were cut back, 0 bases at V and 5 bases at J, with 5 bases in the middle. CDR1 is SGHRS, CDR2 YFSETQ, per germline. TCRbeta library construction was performed incorporating unique molecular identifiers. Using its own MiXCR run on the PCR reads, TCRdb lists one record per CDR3 protein. This sample yields some 490,000 distinct CDR3 sequences, of which under 15% are seen a single time; 4.5% to 6% belongs to the top ten. Sample: PBMCs from the stem cell graft donor, taken from the stem cell graft. This TCR came from a human donor who donated a stem cell graft to a child with combined immunodeficiency. The chain recombines TRBV5-1 with TRBJ1-4, with D unresolved. In DNA, the CDR3 is TGCGCCAGCAGCTTGGATCACAATGAAAAACTGTTTTTT. This translates into CASSLDHNEKLFF.